This T cell receptor (beta chain) came from a study of T cells in Graves' hyperthyroidism and ophthalmopathy. Researchers amplified the TCR beta CDR3 regions from RNA transcripts. A first-round RT-PCR of the TCR CDR3 used the HTBI primer set. One entry per CDR3 protein, called by TCRdb with MiXCR from the multiplex PCR reads. The table includes about 400,000 distinct CDR3 sequences, around 13% detected once. Trimming removed 0 bases from V and 1 base from J; junction bases left unmatched: 9. There are 19 residues in the CDR3. The germline gives CDR1 SGHRS, CDR2 YFSETQ. Sequenced input: blood. The chain combines TRBV5-1 with TRBJ2-3; 12 positions agree with TRBD2. The source of this sequence is a woman aged 18 to 35 with Graves' hyperthyroidism. The CDR3 spells CASSLGLAGAGGGTDTQYF. The CDR3 DNA sequence: TGCGCCAGCAGCTTGGGACTAGCGGGAGCAGGTGGTGGCACAGATACGCAGTATTTT. Full variable domain (outside the CDR3, taken from reference TRBV5-1 and TRBJ2-3): KAGVTQTPRYLIKTRGQQVTLSCSPISGHRSVSWYQQTPGQGLQFLFEYFSETQRNKGNFPGRFSGRQFSNSRSEMNVSTLELGDSALYLCASSLGLAGAGGGTDTQYFGPGTRLTVL.